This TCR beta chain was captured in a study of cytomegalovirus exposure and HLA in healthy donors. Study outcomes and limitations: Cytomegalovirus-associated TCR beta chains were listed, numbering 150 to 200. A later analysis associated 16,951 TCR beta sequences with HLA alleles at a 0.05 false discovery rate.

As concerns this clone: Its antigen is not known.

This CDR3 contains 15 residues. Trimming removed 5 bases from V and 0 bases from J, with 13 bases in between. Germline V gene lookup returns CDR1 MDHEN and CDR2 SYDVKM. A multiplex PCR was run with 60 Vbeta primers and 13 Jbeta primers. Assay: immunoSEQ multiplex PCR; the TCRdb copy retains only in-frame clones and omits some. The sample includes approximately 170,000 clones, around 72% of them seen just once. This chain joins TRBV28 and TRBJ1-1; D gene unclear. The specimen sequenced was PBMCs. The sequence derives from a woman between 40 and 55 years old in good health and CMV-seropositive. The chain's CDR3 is CASSPQDFLNTEAFF. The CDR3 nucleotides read TGTGCCAGCAGTCCCCAGGATTTCCTGAACACTGAAGCTTTCTTT.